Each of the 4 T cell receptor beta chains below was sequenced from the same sample in a study of cytomegalovirus exposure and HLA in healthy donors. The PCR was carried out with 60 Vbeta primers and 13 Jbeta primers. Sequenced by immunoSEQ multiplex PCR; TCRdb stores in-frame clones only, minus some. The sample lists about 190,000 clones; around nine tenths were seen once. Material: PBMCs. Every receptor here comes from a woman aged 18-35 years in good health and CMV-seronegative.

CDR3 DNA: TGTGCCAGCAGCTTAGCCACAGGGCCTTCTGGAAACACCATATATTTT. It encodes CASSLATGPSGNTIYF. The chain has TRBV7-9 and TRBJ1-3, with a possible D match to TRBD1 (6 bases). The CDR3 covers 16 residues. Per germline, CDR1 SEHNR and CDR2 FQNEAQ (reference sequence). The germline V and J ends were trimmed by 0 bases and 1 base, with 10 bases remaining between them.

This clone was observed once. The rearrangement joins TRBV4-1 to TRBJ1-4; TRBD1 is a possible D gene (5 bases). With 0 bases removed from V and 2 bases from J, the gap between germline ends came to 10 bases. CDR1 is MGHRA and CDR2 is YSYEKL in the germline V gene. The CDR3 contains 16 residues. The CDR3 sequence is CASSQDFAGTNEKLFF. The DNA of the CDR3 is TGCGCCAGCAGCCAAGATTTCGCAGGGACTAATGAAAAACTGTTTTTT.

This clone is a singleton in its sample. V usage is TRBV4-1 and J usage is TRBJ2-1; no firm D call. Per germline, CDR1 MGHRA and CDR2 YSYEKL. V shed 1 base and J shed 7 bases, with 8 bases lying between them. CDR3 length: 13 amino acids. The CDR3 spells CASSQVPENEQFF. The CDR3 DNA reads TGCGCCAGCAGCCAAGTCCCGGAGAATGAGCAGTTCTTC.

The chain has TRBV7-2 and TRBJ2-1; 7 nucleotides match TRBD2. V was clipped by 6 bases and J by 2 bases; unmatched bases: 13. Germline V gene lookup returns CDR1 SGHTA and CDR2 FQGNSA. CDR3 size: 17 residues. CDR3 sequence: CASSRWSSGQTYNEQFF. CDR3 nucleotide sequence: TGTGCCAGCAGTCGTTGGTCTAGCGGCCAAACCTACAATGAGCAGTTCTTC.